This T cell receptor (beta chain) came from a study of molecular identifiers for immune sequencing clone quantification. Whole-study context: Sequencing covered four of five parts into which replicate RNA from roughly 20,000 or 100,000 naive CD8 cells was split. Study findings and constraints: Detection of one spiked Jurkat cell's TCR RNA reportedly worked in one million naive cells. Whereas clones above 20 RNA copies held under 1% of naive-cell molecules, they held over 97% of effector molecules.

This clonotype showed up many times. Antigen: not known. One entry per CDR3 protein results from TCRdb running MiXCR on the PCR reads. Here the sample spans about 32,000 distinct CDR3 sequences, about 18% being singletons. From germline, CDR1 is SGHTA and CDR2 FQGNSA. The CDR3 has 14 residues. V lost 4 bases and J 3 bases, leaving 12 bases between the germline ends. The V and J genes are TRBV7-2 and TRBJ2-5; TRBD1 might be the D (7 bases). The sequenced sample was naive CD8+ T cells from blood, with Jurkat cell RNA spiked in. The subset is: FACS-sorted CD8+CD4-CCR7+CD45RA+ naive T cells. The clonotype originates from a human donor in good health. Some libraries in this study had Jurkat cell RNA spiked in. CDR3 sequence: CASSSGGGEETQYF. The CDR3 DNA follows: TGTGCCAGCAGCTCCGGAGGGGGCGAAGAGACCCAGTACTTC.